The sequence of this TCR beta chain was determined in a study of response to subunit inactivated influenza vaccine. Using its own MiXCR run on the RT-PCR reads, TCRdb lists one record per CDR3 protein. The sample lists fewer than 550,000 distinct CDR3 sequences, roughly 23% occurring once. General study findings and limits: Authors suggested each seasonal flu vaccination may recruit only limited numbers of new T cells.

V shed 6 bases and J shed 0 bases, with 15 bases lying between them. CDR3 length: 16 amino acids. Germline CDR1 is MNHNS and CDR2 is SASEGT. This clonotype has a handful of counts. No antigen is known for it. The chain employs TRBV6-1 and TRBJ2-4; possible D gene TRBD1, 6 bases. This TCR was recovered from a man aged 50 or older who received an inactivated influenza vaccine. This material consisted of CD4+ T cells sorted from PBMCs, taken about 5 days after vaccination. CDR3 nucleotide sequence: TGTGCCAGCAGAGACATCACCAGGGGAGCCAAAAACATTCAGTACTTC. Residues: CASRDITRGAKNIQYF.